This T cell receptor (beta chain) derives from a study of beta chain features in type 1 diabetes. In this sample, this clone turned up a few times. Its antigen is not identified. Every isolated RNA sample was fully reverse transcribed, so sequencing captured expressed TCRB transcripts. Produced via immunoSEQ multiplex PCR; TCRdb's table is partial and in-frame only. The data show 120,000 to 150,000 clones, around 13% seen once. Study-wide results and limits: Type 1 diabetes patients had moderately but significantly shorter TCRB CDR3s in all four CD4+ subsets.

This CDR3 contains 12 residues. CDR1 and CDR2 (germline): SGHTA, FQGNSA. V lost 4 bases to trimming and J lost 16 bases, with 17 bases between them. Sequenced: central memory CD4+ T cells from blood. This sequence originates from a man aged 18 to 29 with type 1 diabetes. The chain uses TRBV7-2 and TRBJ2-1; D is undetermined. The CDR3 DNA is TGTGCCAGCAGCTACCCGGAAGGGCAGAATTTCTTC. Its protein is CASSYPEGQNFF. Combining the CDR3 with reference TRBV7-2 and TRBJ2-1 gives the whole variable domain GAGVSQSPSNKVTEKGKDVELRCDPISGHTALYWYRQSLGQGLEFLIYFQGNSAPDKSGLPSDRFSAERTGGSVSTLTIQRTQQEDSAVYLCASSYPEGQNFFGPGTRLTVL.